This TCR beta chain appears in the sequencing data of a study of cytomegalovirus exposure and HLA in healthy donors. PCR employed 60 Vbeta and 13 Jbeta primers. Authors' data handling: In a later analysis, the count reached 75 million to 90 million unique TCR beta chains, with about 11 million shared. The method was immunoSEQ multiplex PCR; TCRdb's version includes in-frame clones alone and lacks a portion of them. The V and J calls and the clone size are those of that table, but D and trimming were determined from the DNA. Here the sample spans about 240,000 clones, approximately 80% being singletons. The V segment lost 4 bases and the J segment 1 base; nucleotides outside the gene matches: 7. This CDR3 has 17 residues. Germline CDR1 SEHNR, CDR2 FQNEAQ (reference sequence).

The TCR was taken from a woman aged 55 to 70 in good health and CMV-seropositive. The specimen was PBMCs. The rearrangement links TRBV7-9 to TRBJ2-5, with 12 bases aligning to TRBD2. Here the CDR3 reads CASSSRTSGKVQETQYF. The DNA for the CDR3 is TGTGCCAGCAGCTCCCGGACTAGCGGGAAAGTCCAAGAGACCCAGTACTTC.